The sample holds many counts of the clone carrying this TCR beta chain. What it binds is not known. The data were taken from a study of metastatic and nonmetastatic thyroid tumors. Study summary: Comparative analysis of repertoires was undertaken across blood and tumor or nodule tissue obtained from malignant and benign thyroid patients.

Treatment of any kind had been given to no patient before thyroid surgery. Authors' analysis steps: In papillary thyroid cancer, a distant-metastasis classifier was built using CDR3 differences across clinicopathological groups. TCRdb redid the clone calls on the PCR reads using MiXCR. The V and J calls were determined by TCRdb, not by the authors. This repertoire shows about 69,000 clones, 14% found once; its top ten account for approximately 6.1%. Study-wide results and limits: It was reportedly found that TCR beta diversity was significantly higher in malignant thyroid tumors than in benign nodules, a difference seen in both blood and tumor samples.

The germline V gene has CDR1 MDHEN and CDR2 SYDVKM. The CDR3 is 12 amino acids. Trimming cost V 4 bases and J 3 bases, with 4 bases left between them. Sample: blood. The rearrangement joins TRBV28 to TRBJ1-5, with D uncertain. This receptor was taken from a male donor with papillary thyroid cancer or a benign thyroid nodule (not recorded which). Some clones in this sample may be carry-over from other donors' samples. CDR3 protein: CASSSNNQPQHF. DNA for the CDR3: TGTGCCAGCAGTTCTAACAATCAGCCCCAGCATTTT.